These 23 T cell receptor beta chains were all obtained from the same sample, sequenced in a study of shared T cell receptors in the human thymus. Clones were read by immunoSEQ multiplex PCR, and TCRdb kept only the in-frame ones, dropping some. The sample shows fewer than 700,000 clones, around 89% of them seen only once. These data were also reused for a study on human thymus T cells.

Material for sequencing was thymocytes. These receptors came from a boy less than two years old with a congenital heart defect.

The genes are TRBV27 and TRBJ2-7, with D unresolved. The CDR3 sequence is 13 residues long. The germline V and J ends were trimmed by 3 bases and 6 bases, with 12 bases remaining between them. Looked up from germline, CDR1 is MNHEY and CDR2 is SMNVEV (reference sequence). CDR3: CASSFGSGGEQYF. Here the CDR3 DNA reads TGTGCCAGCAGTTTCGGTTCAGGTGGCGAGCAGTACTTC.

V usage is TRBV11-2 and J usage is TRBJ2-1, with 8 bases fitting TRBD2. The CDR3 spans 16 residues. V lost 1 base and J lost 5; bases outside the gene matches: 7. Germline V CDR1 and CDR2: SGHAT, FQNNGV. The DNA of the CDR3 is TGTGCCAGCAGCTTAGTCACGGGAGGGCTCGACAATGAGCAGTTCTTC. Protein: CASSLVTGGLDNEQFF.

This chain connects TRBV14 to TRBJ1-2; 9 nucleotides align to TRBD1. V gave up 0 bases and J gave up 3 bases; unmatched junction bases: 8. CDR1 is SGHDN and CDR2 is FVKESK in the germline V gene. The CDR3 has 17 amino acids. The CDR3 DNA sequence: TGTGCCAGCAGCCAAGACGGACAGGGGAAGGGGGACTATGGCTACACCTTC. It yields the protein CASSQDGQGKGDYGYTF.

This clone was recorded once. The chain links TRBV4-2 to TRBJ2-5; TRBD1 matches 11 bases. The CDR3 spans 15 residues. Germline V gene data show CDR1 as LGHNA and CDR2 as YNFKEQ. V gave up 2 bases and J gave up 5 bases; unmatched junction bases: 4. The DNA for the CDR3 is TGTGCCAGCAGCCAATGGGACAGGGGGGGGGAGACCCAGTACTTC. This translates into CASSQWDRGGETQYF.

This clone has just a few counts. This chain's CDR3 is CASSNTQGGHEQFF. CDR3 DNA: TGTGCCAGCAGTAACACCCAAGGGGGTCATGAGCAGTTCTTC. This chain joins TRBV25-1 and TRBJ2-1, with D possibly being TRBD1 (6 bases). The CDR3 extends over 14 amino acids. Germline CDR1 reads MGHDK; CDR2 reads SYGVNS. Deletions cut 5 bases from V and 8 bases from J, with 16 bases between.

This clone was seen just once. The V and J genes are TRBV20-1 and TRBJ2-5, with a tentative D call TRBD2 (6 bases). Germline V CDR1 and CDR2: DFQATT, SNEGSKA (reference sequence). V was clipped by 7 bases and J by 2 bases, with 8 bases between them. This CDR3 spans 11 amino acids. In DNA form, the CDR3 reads TGCAGTGGGGGGGATCAAGAGACCCAGTACTTC. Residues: CSGGDQETQYF.

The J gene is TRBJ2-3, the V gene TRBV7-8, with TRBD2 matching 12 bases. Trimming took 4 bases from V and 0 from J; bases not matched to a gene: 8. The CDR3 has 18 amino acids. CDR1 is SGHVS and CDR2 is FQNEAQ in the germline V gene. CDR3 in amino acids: CASSSRLAGVLSTDTQYF. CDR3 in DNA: TGTGCCAGCAGCTCCAGACTAGCGGGAGTGCTCAGCACAGATACGCAGTATTTT.

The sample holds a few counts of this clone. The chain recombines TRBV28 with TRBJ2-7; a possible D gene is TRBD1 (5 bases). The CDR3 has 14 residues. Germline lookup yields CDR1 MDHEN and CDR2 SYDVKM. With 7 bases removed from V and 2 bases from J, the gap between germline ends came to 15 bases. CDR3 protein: CASKGVKVPYEQYF. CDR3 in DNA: TGTGCCAGCAAAGGGGTGAAGGTGCCCTACGAGCAGTACTTC.

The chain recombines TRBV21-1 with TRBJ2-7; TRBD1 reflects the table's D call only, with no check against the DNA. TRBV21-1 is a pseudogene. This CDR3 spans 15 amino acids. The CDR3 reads CASSKAAGQGEEQYF. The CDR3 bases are TGTGCCAGCAGCAAAGCTGCAGGACAGGGGGAAGAGCAGTACTTC.

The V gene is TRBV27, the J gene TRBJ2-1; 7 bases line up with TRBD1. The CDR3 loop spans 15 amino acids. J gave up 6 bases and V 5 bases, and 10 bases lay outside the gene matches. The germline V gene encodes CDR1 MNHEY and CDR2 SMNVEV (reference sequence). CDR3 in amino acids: CASSRDREGINEQFF. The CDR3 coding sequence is TGTGCCAGCAGTCGAGACAGGGAAGGTATCAATGAGCAGTTCTTC.

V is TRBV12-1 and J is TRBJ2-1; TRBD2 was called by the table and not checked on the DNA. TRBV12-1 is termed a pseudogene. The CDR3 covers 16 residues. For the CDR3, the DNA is TGTGCCAGCAGCTGGGCTAAGCGGGATACCGACAATGAGCAGTTCTTC. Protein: CASSWAKRDTDNEQFF.

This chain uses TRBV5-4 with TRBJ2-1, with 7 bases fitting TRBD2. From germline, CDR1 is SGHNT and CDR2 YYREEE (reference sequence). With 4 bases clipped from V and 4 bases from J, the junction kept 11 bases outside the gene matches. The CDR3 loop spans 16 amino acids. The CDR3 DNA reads TGTGCCAGCAGCCCCCCAGGGAGCGGGGCTTACAATGAGCAGTTCTTC. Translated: CASSPPGSGAYNEQFF.

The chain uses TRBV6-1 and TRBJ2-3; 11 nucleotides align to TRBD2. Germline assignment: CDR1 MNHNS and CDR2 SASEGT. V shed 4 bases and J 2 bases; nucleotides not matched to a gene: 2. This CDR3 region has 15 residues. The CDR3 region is CASSVGLAATDTQYF. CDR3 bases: TGTGCCAGCAGTGTGGGACTAGCGGCCACAGATACGCAGTATTTT.

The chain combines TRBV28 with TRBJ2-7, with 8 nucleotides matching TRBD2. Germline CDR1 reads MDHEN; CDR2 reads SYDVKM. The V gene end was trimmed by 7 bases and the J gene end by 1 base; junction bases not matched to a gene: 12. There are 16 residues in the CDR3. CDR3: CASTPGREGISYEQYF. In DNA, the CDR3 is TGTGCCAGCACCCCCGGGAGGGAGGGTATTTCCTACGAGCAGTACTTC. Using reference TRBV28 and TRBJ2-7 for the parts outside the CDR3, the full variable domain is DVKVTQSSRYLVKRTGEKVFLECVQDMDHENMFWYRQDPGLGLRLIYFSYDVKMKEKGDIPEGYSVSREKKERFSLILESASTNQTSMYLCASTPGREGISYEQYFGPGTRLTVT.

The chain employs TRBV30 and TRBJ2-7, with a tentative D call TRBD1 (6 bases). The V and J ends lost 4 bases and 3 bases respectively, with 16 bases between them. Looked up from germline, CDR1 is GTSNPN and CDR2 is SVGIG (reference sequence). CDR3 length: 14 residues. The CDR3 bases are TGTGCCTGGATAGCTCCGGGACAAAGCTACGAGCAGTACTTC. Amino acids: CAWIAPGQSYEQYF.

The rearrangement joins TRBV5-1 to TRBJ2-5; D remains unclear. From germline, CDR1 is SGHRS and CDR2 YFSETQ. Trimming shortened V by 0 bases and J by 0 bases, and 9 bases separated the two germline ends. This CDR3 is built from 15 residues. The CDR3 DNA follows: TGCGCCAGCAGCTTGGAGTCTACTAACCAAGAGACCCAGTACTTC. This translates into CASSLESTNQETQYF.

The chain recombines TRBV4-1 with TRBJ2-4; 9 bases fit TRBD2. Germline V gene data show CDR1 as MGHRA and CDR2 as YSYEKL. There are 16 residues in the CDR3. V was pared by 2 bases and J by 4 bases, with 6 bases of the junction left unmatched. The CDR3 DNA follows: TGCGCCAGCAGCCAATTTAGTACTAGCGGGAAAAACATTCAGTACTTC. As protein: CASSQFSTSGKNIQYF.

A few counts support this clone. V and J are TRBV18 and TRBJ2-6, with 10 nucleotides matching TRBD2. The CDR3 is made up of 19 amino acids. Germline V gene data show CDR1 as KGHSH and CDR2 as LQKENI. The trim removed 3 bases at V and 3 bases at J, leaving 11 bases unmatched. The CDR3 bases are TGTGCCAGCTCACCCGCAAAGTCTAGCGGGAGCTTTGGGGCCAACGTCCTGACTTTC. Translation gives CASSPAKSSGSFGANVLTF. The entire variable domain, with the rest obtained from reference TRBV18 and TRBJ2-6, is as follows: NAGVMQNPRHLVRRRGQEARLRCSPMKGHSHVYWYRQLPEEGLKFMVYLQKENIIDESGMPKERFSAEFPKEGPSILRIQQVVRGDSAAYFCASSPAKSSGSFGANVLTFGAGSRLTVL.

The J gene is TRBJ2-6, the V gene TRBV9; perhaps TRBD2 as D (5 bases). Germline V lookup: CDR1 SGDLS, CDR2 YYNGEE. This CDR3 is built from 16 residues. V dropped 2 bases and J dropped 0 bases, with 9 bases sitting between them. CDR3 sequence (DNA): TGTGCCAGCAGCGTGGACTTAAGCTCTGGGGCCAACGTCCTGACTTTC. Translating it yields CASSVDLSSGANVLTF.

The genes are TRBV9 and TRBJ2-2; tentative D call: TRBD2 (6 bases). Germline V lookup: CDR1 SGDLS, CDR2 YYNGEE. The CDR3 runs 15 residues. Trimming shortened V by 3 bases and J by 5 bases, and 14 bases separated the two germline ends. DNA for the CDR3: TGTGCCAGCAGCGGTCGGGACTCGCTTACCGGGGAGCTGTTTTTT. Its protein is CASSGRDSLTGELFF.

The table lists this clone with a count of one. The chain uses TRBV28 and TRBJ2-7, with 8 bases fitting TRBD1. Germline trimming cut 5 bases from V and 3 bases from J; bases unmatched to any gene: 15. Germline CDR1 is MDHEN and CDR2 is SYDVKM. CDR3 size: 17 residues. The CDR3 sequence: CASSQTLRGRAGYEQYF. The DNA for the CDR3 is TGTGCCAGCAGTCAGACCCTCAGGGGGCGGGCAGGCTACGAGCAGTACTTC.

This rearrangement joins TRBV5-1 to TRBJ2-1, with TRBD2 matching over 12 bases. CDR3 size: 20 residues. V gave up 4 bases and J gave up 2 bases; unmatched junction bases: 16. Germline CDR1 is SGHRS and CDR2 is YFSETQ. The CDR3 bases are TGCGCCAGCAGCACTAAAAGAAACAGGACTAGCGGGGTCCCCTACAATGAGCAGTTCTTC. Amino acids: CASSTKRNRTSGVPYNEQFF.

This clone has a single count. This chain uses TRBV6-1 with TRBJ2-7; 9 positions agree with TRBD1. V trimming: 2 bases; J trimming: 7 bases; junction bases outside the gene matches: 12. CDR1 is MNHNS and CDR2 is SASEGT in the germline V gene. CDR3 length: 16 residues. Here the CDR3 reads CASSERGDRVAVEQYF. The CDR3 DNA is TGTGCCAGCAGTGAAAGGGGGGACAGGGTGGCTGTAGAGCAGTACTTC.